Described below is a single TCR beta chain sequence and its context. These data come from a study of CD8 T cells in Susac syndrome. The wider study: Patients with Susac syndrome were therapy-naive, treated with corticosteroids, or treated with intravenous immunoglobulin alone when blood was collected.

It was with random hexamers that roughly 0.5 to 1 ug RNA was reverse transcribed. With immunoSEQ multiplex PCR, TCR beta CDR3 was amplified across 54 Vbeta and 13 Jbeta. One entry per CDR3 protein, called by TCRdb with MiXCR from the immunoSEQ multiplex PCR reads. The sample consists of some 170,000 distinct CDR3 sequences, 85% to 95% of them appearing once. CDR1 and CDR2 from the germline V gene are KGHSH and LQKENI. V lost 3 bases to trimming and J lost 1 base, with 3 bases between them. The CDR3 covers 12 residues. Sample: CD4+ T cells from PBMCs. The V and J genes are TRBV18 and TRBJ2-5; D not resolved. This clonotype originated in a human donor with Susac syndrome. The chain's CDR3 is CASSPPQETQYF. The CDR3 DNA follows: TGTGCCAGCTCACCTCCCCAAGAGACCCAGTACTTC.